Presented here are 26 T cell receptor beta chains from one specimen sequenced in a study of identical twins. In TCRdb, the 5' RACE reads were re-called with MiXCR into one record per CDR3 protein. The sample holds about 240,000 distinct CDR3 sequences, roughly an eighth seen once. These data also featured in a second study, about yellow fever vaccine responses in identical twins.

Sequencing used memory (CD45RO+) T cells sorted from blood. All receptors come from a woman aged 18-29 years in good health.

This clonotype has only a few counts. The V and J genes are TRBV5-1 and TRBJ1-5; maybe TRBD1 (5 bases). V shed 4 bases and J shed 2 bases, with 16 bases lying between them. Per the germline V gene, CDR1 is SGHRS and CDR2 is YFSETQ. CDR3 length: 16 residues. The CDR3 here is CASSRGDGLGNQPQHF. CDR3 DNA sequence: TGCGCCAGCAGCCGCGGGGACGGTCTTGGCAATCAGCCCCAGCATTTT. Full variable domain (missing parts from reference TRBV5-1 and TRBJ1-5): KAGVTQTPRYLIKTRGQQVTLSCSPISGHRSVSWYQQTPGQGLQFLFEYFSETQRNKGNFPGRFSGRQFSNSRSEMNVSTLELGDSALYLCASSRGDGLGNQPQHFGDGTRLSIL.

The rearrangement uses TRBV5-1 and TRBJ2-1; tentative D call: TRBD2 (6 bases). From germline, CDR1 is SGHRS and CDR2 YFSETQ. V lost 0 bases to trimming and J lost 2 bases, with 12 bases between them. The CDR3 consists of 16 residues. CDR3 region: CASSLATGVPYNEQFF. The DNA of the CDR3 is TGCGCCAGCAGCTTGGCCACGGGGGTCCCCTACAATGAGCAGTTCTTC.

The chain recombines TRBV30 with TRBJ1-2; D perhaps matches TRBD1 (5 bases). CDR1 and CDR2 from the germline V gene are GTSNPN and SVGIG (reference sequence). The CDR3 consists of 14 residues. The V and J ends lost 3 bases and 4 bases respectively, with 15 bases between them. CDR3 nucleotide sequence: TGTGCCTGGAGAAGCGGGGGATATACCTATGGCTACACCTTC. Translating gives CAWRSGGYTYGYTF.

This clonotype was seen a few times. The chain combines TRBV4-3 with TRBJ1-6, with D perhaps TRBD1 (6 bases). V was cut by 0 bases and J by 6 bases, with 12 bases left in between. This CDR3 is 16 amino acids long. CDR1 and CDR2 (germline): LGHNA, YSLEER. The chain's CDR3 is CASSQDPGTTNSPLHF. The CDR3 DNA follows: TGCGCCAGCAGCCAAGATCCCGGGACAACTAATTCACCCCTCCACTTT.

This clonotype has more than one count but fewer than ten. For the CDR3, the DNA is TGTGCCAGCAGCCCTCACGTAACGTACGAGCAGTACTTC. Its translation is CASSPHVTYEQYF. This rearrangement joins TRBV9 to TRBJ2-7; D is unresolved. The CDR3 sequence is 13 residues long. V was clipped by 4 bases and J by 4 bases, with 12 bases between them. Per germline, CDR1 SGDLS and CDR2 YYNGEE. Based on the CDR3 plus reference TRBV9 and TRBJ2-7, the full variable domain is DSGVTQTPKHLITATGQRVTLRCSPRSGDLSVYWYQQSLDQGLQFLIQYYNGEERAKGNILERFSAQQFPDLHSELNLSSLELGDSALYFCASSPHVTYEQYFGPGTRLTVT.

As DNA, the CDR3 is TGTGCCAGTCGGGGCGCGGGGACAGATACGCAGTATTTT. It translates to CASRGAGTDTQYF. The genes are TRBV7-2 and TRBJ2-3, with TRBD2 as a possible D gene (6 bases). Germline assignment: CDR1 SGHTA and CDR2 FQGNSA. The CDR3 is made up of 13 amino acids. V shed 9 bases and J shed 3 bases, with 13 bases lying between them.

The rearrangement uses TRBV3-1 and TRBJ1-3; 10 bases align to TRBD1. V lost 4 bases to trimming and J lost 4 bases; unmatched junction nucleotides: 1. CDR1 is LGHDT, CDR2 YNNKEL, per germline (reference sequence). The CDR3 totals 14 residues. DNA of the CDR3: TGTGCCAGCAGCCCGGGACAGGGGGGAAACACCATATATTTT. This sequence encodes CASSPGQGGNTIYF.

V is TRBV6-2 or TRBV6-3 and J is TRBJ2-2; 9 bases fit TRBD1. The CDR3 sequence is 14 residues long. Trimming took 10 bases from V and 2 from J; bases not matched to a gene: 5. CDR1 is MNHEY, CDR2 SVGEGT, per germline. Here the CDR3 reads CATRTGENTGELFF. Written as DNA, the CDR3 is TGTGCCACCCGGACAGGGGAAAACACCGGGGAGCTGTTTTTT.

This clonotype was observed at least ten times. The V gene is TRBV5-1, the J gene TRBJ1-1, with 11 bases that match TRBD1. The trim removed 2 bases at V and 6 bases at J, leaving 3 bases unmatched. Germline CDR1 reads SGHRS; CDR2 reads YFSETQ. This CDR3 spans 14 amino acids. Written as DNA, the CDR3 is TGCGCCAGCAGCTTCCGGGACAGGGGGGCTGAAGCTTTCTTT. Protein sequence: CASSFRDRGAEAFF.

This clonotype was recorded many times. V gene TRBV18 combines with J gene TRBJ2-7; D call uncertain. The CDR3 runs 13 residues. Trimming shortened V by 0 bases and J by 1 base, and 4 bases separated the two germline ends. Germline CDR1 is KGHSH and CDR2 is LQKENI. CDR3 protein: CASSPPGSYEQYF. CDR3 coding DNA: TGTGCCAGCTCACCACCGGGGTCCTACGAGCAGTACTTC.

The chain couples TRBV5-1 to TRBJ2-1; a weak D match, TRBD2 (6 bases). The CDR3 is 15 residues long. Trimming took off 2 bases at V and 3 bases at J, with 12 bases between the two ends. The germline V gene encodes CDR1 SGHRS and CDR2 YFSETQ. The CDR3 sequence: CASSLGTGYYNEQFF. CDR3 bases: TGCGCCAGCAGCTTAGGGACTGGATACTACAATGAGCAGTTCTTC.

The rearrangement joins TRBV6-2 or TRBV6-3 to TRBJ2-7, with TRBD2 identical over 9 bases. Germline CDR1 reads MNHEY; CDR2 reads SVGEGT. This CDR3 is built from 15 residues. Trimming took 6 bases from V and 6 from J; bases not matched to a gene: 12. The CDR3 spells CASRGRRGGPPEQYF. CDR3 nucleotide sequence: TGTGCCAGCAGAGGTCGGCGGGGGGGCCCCCCCGAGCAGTACTTC.

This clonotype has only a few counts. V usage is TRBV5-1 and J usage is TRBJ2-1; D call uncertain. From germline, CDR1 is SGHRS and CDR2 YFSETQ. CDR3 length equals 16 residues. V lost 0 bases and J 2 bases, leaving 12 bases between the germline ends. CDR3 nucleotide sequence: TGCGCCAGCAGCTTGGTCTCGGGCGCGACCTACAATGAGCAGTTCTTC. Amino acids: CASSLVSGATYNEQFF.

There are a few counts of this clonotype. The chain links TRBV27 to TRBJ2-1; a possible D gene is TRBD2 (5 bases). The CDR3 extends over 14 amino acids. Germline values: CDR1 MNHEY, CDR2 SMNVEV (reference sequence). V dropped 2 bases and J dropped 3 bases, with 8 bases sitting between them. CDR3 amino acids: CASSLEGVYNEQFF. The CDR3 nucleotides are TGTGCCAGCAGTTTAGAGGGCGTCTACAATGAGCAGTTCTTC.

The CDR3: CASSLMAGAYNEQFF. DNA for the CDR3: TGTGCCAGCAGTTTAATGGCGGGGGCCTACAATGAGCAGTTCTTC. The chain couples TRBV12-3 or TRBV12-4 to TRBJ2-1; 7 positions match TRBD2. The CDR3 is 15 residues long. V was pared by 2 bases and J by 2 bases, with 3 bases of the junction left unmatched.

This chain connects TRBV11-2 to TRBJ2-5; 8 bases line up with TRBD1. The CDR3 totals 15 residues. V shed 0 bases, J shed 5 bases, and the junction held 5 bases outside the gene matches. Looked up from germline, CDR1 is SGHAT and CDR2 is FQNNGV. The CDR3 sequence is CASSLEDRGYETQYF. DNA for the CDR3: TGTGCCAGCAGCTTAGAAGACAGGGGTTATGAGACCCAGTACTTC. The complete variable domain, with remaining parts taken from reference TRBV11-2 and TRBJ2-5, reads EAGVAQSPRYKIIEKRQSVAFWCNPISGHATLYWYQQILGQGPKLLIQFQNNGVVDDSQLPKDRFSAERLKGVDSTLKIQPAKLEDSAVYLCASSLEDRGYETQYFGPGTRLLVL.

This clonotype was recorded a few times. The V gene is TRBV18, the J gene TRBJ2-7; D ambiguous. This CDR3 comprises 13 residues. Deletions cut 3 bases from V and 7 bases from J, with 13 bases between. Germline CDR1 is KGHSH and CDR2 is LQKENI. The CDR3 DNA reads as TGTGCCAGCTCACCTAAGGAACGCGAGGAGCAGTACTTC. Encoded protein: CASSPKEREEQYF.

CDR3 protein: CASSRLAGVFETQYF. In DNA form, the CDR3 reads TGTGCCAGCAGTCGGCTTGCGGGAGTGTTTGAGACCCAGTACTTC. This chain uses TRBV6-2 or TRBV6-3 with TRBJ2-5; the match to TRBD2 covers 7 bases. Looked up from germline, CDR1 is MNHEY and CDR2 is SVGEGT. CDR3 size: 15 residues. The V and J ends lost 5 bases and 5 bases, in that order; junction bases with no gene match: 11.

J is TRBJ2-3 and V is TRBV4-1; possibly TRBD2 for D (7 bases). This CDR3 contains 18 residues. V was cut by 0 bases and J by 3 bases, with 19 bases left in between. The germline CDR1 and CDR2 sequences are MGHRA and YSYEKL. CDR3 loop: CASSQDKSGGARTDTQYF. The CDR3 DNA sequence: TGCGCCAGCAGCCAAGATAAGTCGGGGGGCGCGAGGACAGATACGCAGTATTTT.

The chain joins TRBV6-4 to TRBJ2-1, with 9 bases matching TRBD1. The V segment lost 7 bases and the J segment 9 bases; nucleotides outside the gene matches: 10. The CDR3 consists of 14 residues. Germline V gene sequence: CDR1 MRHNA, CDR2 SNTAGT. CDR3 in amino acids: CASKPGQGLGEQFF. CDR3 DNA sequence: TGTGCCAGCAAACCGGGACAGGGTTTGGGTGAGCAGTTCTTC.

CDR3 sequence: CASSTQRESRGTDTQYF. The CDR3 bases are TGTGCCAGCAGCACTCAGCGGGAGAGCCGGGGCACAGATACGCAGTATTTT. This sequence joins TRBV7-2 and TRBJ2-3; TRBD2 matches at 8 bases. Per the germline V gene, CDR1 is SGHTA and CDR2 is FQGNSA. The CDR3 contains 17 residues. J lost 1 base, V lost 5 bases, and 11 bases had no gene match.

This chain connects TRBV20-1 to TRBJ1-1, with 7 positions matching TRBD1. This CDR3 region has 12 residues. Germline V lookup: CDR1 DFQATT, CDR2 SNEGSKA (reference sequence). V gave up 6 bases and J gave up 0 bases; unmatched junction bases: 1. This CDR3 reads CSAGQLNTEAFF. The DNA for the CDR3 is TGCAGTGCGGGACAGCTGAACACTGAAGCTTTCTTT.

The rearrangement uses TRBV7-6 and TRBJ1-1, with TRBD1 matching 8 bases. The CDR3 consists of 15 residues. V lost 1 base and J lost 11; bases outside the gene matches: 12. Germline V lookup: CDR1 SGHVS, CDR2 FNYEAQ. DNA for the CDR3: TGTGCCAGCAGCTTAGGTCAAGGACAGGGAGGTTCGGCTTTCTTT. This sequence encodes CASSLGQGQGGSAFF.

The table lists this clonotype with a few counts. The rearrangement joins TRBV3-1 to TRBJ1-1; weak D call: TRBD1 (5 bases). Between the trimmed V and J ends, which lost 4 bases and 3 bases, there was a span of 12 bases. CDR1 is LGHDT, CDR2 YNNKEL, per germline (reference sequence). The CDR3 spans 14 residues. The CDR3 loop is CASSRAGKDTEAFF. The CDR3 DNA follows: TGTGCCAGCAGCCGGGCAGGGAAGGACACTGAAGCTTTCTTT.

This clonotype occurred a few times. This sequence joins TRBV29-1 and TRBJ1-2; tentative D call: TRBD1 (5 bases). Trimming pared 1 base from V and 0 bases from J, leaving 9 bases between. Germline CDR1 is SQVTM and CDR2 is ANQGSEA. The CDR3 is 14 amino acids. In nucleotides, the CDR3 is TGCAGCGTTGAAGGGGGGACGGCTAACTATGGCTACACCTTC. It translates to CSVEGGTANYGYTF.

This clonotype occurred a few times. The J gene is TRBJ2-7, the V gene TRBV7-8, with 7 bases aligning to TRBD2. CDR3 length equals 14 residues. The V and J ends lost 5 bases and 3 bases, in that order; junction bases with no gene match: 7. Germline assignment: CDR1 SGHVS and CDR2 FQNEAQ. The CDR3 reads CASSLRDYGYEQYF. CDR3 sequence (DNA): TGTGCCAGCAGCCTGCGGGACTACGGCTACGAGCAGTACTTC.